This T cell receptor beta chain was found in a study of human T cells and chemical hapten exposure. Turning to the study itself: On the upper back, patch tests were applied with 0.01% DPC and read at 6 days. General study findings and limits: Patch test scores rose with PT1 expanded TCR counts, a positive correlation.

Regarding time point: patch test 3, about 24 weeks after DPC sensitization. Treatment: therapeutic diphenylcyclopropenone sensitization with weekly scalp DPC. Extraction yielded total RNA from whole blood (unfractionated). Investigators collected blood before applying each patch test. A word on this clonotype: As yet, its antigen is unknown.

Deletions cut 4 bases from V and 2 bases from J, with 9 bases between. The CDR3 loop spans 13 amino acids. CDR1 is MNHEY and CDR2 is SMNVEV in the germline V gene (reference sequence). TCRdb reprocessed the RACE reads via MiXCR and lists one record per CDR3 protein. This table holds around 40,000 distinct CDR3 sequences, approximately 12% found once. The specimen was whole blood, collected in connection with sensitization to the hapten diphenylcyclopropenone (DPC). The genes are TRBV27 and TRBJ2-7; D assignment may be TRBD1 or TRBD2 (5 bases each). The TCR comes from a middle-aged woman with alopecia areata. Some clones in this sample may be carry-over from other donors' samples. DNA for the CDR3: TGTGCCAGCAGTTACGGGGCCGCCTACGAGCAGTACTTC. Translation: CASSYGAAYEQYF.